This entry describes one T cell receptor beta chain. No antigen is known for it. No base-level quality is on record; no much larger clone is a single base apart. The immunoSEQ Assay, a bias-controlled multiplex PCR, was used to amplify TCRbeta CDR3 regions from genomic DNA. Concerning the study's data processing: The number of nucleated cells in each sample was estimated by amplification of reference gene primers within the assay. To quantify the absolute abundance of each unique TCRbeta CDR3 rearrangement, sequence reads were collapsed and filtered. Productive Simpson clonality was computed per sample as the square root of Simpson's diversity index over productive rearrangements. This immuneACCESS table, as held by TCRdb, lists in-frame sequences with V and J called but not all clones. Of the missing ones, under half trace to an unresolved V gene in checked studies; the others have no known cause. The V and J calls and the clone size are those of that table, but D and trimming were determined from the DNA. The sample table contains about 120,000 clones; only one count was recorded for roughly 89% of them. Clones ranked in the top ten supply 2% to 2.5% of the sample.

The entry originates in a study of blood T cell repertoires in COVID-19 (dated by TCRdb to between 2020 and 2021). Regarding the study in general: The collaborator samples originated in the United States, Italy and Spain and spanned the acute and convalescent phases of COVID-19. The sample metadata nearly always contained a de-identified subject ID, COVID-19 status, age in years and sex. Samples came from the ongoing ImmuneRACE study (first 160 participants) plus 1,254 subjects from 6 global collaborators. The repertoires were released in a freely available public database intended as a resource for research on the immune response to SARS-CoV-2. Deeply sampled blood TCRbeta repertoires from subjects exposed to, actively infected with, or recovered from COVID-19 were included in the dataset. The prospective study material was composed of cDNA or gDNA derived from T cells, B-cell-depleted T cells, or PBMCs. HLA class I and class II types, where available, came from metadata supplied by the sample provider rather than from assay-based typing. General conclusions and limits of the study: The quantity of clinical and demographic metadata differed by source and by participant and was supplied without curation.

Whole blood was collected in K2EDTA tubes by collaborating institutions according to the institutions' own protocols. For TCRbeta analysis, collaborators shipped samples as frozen whole blood, isolated PBMCs, or DNA extracted from either of those sample types. The specimen sequenced was peripheral blood. The origin of this receptor is a woman in her 50s with acute or convalescent COVID-19.

The DNA sequence follows: TGCGCCAGCAGCGGGACAGTCGGGAATGAAGCTTTCTTT. It translates as CASSGTVGNEAFF. This chain is built from TRBV5-1 and TRBJ1-1, with 7 middle bases fitting TRBD1. The germline V gene encodes CDR1 SGHRS and CDR2 YFSETQ. Its CDR3 holds 13 amino acids, cysteine through phenylalanine. The DNA shown is the 39-base CDR3, in frame from base 1. Trimmed from V: 4 bases; trimmed from J: 7 bases; junction bases lacking a gene match: 7.